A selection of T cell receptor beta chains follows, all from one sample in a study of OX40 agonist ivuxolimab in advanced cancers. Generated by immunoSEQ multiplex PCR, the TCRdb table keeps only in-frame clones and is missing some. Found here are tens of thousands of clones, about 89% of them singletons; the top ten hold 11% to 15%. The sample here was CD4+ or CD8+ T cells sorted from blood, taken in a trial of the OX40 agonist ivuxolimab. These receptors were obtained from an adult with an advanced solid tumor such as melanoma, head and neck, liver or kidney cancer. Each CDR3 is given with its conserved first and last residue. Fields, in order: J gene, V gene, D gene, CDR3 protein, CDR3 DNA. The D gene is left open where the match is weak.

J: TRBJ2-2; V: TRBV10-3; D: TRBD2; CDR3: CAISPGLADTGELFF; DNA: TGTGCCATCAGTCCGGGACTAGCGGACACCGGGGAGCTGTTTTTT
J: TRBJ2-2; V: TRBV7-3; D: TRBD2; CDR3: CASSPTSGNPPGELFF; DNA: TGTGCCAGCAGCCCGACTAGCGGGAACCCCCCCGGGGAGCTGTTTTTT
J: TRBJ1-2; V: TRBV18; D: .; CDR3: CASSPSEDYGYTF; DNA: TGTGCCAGCTCACCGTCGGAGGACTATGGCTACACCTTC
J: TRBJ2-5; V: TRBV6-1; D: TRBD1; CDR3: CASTLGQGDQETQYF; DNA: TGTGCCAGCACCCTGGGACAGGGGGACCAAGAGACCCAGTACTTC
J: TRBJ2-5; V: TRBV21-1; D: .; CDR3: CASSKTIFGLAKNQETQYF; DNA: TGTGCCAGCAGCAAAACTATATTTGGTCTAGCCAAGAACCAAGAGACCCAGTACTTC
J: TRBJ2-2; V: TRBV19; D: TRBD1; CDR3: CASKGAYGGGELFF; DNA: TGTGCCAGTAAGGGGGCCTACGGTGGCGGGGAGCTGTTTTTT
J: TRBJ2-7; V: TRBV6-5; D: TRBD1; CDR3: CASSDRGMRAYEQYF; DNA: TGTGCCAGCAGCGACAGGGGAATGCGGGCCTACGAGCAGTACTTC
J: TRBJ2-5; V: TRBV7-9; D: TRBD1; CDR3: CASPGDREETQYF; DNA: TGTGCCAGCCCGGGCGACAGGGAAGAGACCCAGTACTTC
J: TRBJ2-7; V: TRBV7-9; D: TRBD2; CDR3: CASSLFGGDEQYF; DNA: TGTGCCAGCAGCTTATTCGGGGGGGACGAGCAGTACTTC
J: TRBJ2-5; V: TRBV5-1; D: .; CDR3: CASSFGGTEYQETQYF; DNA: TGCGCCAGCAGCTTTGGTGGGACCGAGTACCAAGAGACCCAGTACTTC